This paragraph covers one TCR beta chain sequence. Its specificity is unknown. This entry is derived from a study of cytomegalovirus exposure and HLA in healthy donors. Study summary: Earlier sequencing of 150 million to 200 million T cells yielded approximately 100 million unique TCR beta sequences.

PCR primers comprised 60 Vbeta and 13 Jbeta primers. Methods used by the authors: A follow-up analysis tallied 73 million or so unique TCR beta chains, some 11 million shared. Here immunoSEQ multiplex PCR was the method, and the copy in TCRdb shows in-frame clones only, minus some. V, J and clone size are taken as reported in that table, and D and trimming were inferred from the DNA itself. The profile shows 200,000 to 250,000 clones, around 70% of them singletons. Findings of the study overall: The study had only CMV serostatus as immune exposure information.

The sequenced material came from PBMCs. The TCR sequence derives from a man in his forties in good health and CMV-seropositive.

The CDR3 DNA is TGTGCTAGTGGTTTCGCAGGACTAGCGGGGGGTAGAGAGACCCAGTACTTC. Its translation: CASGFAGLAGGRETQYF. The chain employs TRBV12-5 and TRBJ2-5, with 14 positions matching TRBD2. This CDR3 is built from 17 residues. CDR1 LGHNT and CDR2 FRNRAP come from the germline V gene. J was trimmed by 4 bases and V by 3 bases; bases with no gene match: 7.